The 13 T cell receptor beta chains presented below share a single source sample, sequenced in a study of T-cell memory formation after mild COVID-19. TCRdb called the 5' RACE reads again in MiXCR, with one record for every CDR3 protein. The repertoire holds 300,000 to 400,000 distinct CDR3 sequences, with over 25% as singletons. The source material was PBMCs or a T cell subset sorted from them (not recorded which). Receptors were obtained from an adult woman who had mild COVID-19 (a few samples of this study predate the infection). Cell type and time point are not known.

This clonotype was detected only once. The V call is TRBV15, the J call TRBJ2-6; D is tentatively TRBD1 or TRBD2 (6 bases each). Per the germline V gene, CDR1 is LNHNV and CDR2 is YYDKDF (reference sequence). Trimming left V 9 bases short and J 3 bases short, with 12 bases between. The CDR3 loop spans 14 amino acids. The CDR3 loop reads CATVGGYGANVLTF. The DNA for the CDR3 is TGTGCCACGGTAGGGGGGTATGGGGCCAACGTCCTGACTTTC.

This rearrangement joins TRBV5-5 to TRBJ2-1; 10 nucleotides match TRBD2. The V segment lost 2 bases and the J segment 9 bases; nucleotides outside the gene matches: 8. The V gene's germline CDR1 is SGHKS and CDR2 YYEKEE (reference sequence). This CDR3 has 15 amino acids. The CDR3 bases are TGTGCCAGCAGCTTCCTAGCGGGAGTGGGAAGTGAGCAGTTCTTC. Translated, it gives CASSFLAGVGSEQFF.

The CDR3 nucleotides read TGTGCCAGCAGCTCTAGACAGGGGACCCCACAAGAGACCCAGTACTTC. Residues: CASSSRQGTPQETQYF. This sequence joins TRBV21-1 and TRBJ2-5; the table's D gene call, TRBD1, was not cross checked with the DNA. TRBV21-1 is reported as a pseudogene. The CDR3 covers 16 residues.

This clonotype was detected a few times. V usage is TRBV5-6 and J usage is TRBJ1-1; D possibly corresponds to TRBD1 (6 bases). Trimming removed 2 bases at V and 5 bases at J, with 13 bases between. This CDR3 contains 14 residues. Germline values: CDR1 SGHDT, CDR2 YYEEEE. DNA of the CDR3: TGTGCCAGCAGCTTCGGGACATCTGGGACTGAAGCTTTCTTT. Amino acids: CASSFGTSGTEAFF.

This clonotype was picked up a small number of times. The chain employs TRBV5-1 and TRBJ1-2; D ambiguous. CDR3 length equals 14 residues. The V gene lost 5 bases and the J gene lost 4 bases, with 15 bases spanning the gap. CDR1 is SGHRS and CDR2 is YFSETQ in the germline V gene. The chain's CDR3 is CASSPAARGYGYTF. The CDR3 DNA reads as TGCGCCAGCAGTCCTGCGGCCCGCGGCTATGGCTACACCTTC.

The chain is built from TRBV6-5 and TRBJ2-3; 8 positions agree with TRBD1. V dropped 6 bases and J dropped 4; count of bases not matched to a gene: 3. The CDR3 loop spans 13 amino acids. Per germline, CDR1 MNHEY and CDR2 SVGAGI. CDR3 nucleotide sequence: TGTGCCAGCAGCTTGACAGGGGCAGATACGCAGTATTTT. Its protein product is CASSLTGADTQYF.

The chain has TRBV11-2 and TRBJ1-3, with D uncertain. The germline gives CDR1 SGHAT, CDR2 FQNNGV. V shed 5 bases and J shed 8 bases, with 16 bases lying between them. There are 14 residues in the CDR3. CDR3 sequence (DNA): TGTGCCAGCAGCAATAACCTCAGAGTTGACACCATATATTTT. It translates to CASSNNLRVDTIYF.

The rearrangement uses TRBV5-4 and TRBJ2-5; TRBD1 might be the D (5 bases). The V end lost 4 bases, the J end lost 2 bases, and 9 bases lay between the germline ends. The CDR3 is made up of 13 amino acids. Germline V gives CDR1 SGHNT, CDR2 YYREEE (reference sequence). The CDR3 DNA sequence: TGTGCCAGCAGCGGAGACAGACAAGAGACCCAGTACTTC. As protein: CASSGDRQETQYF.

This sequence joins TRBV6-5 and TRBJ1-5; a weak D match, TRBD1 (6 bases). With 4 bases removed from V and 7 bases from J, the gap between germline ends came to 11 bases. The CDR3 consists of 13 residues. CDR1 MNHEY and CDR2 SVGAGI come from the germline V gene. The CDR3 spells CASSFQGSQPQHF. CDR3 sequence (DNA): TGTGCCAGCAGTTTTCAGGGGTCGCAGCCCCAGCATTTT.

The sample holds a few counts of this clonotype. The V gene is TRBV5-1, the J gene TRBJ1-1; the D gene is possibly TRBD1 (6 bases). Per germline, CDR1 SGHRS and CDR2 YFSETQ. The CDR3 covers 17 residues. V was cut by 0 bases and J by 10 bases, with 25 bases left in between. CDR3 sequence (DNA): TGCGCCAGCAGCTTGGTGGCTGGAACCGGAATAAAAGGGGGAGCTTTCTTT. It is translated as CASSLVAGTGIKGGAFF.

This clonotype has just a few counts. The rearrangement joins TRBV11-2 to TRBJ2-1, with D possibly TRBD1 on 5 matching bases. Germline V gene data show CDR1 as SGHAT and CDR2 as FQNNGV. The V end was cut by 3 bases, the J end by 7 bases, with 10 bases between. This CDR3 has 13 amino acids. CDR3 in amino acids: CASSFSGLNEQFF. The CDR3 DNA reads as TGTGCCAGCAGCTTTTCAGGGTTGAATGAGCAGTTCTTC.

This chain connects TRBV7-7 to TRBJ2-7; 10 bases fit TRBD1. V was pared by 5 bases and J by 2 bases, with 12 bases of the junction left unmatched. This CDR3 comprises 17 residues. Germline CDR1 and CDR2: SSHAT and FNYEAQ (reference sequence). CDR3 loop: CASSPSAGQGNPYEQYF. The CDR3 bases are TGTGCCAGCAGCCCGTCGGCGGGACAGGGGAATCCCTACGAGCAGTACTTC.

This clonotype was seen more than once but under ten times. The chain is built from TRBV29-1 and TRBJ2-5; 7 bases are shared with TRBD1. Unmatched junction bases numbered 13, after V lost 6 bases and J lost 3 bases. The CDR3 runs to 15 residues. Germline CDR1 SQVTM, CDR2 ANQGSEA. The DNA for the CDR3 is TGCAGCGTAACCCCGGGACAGCGGTGGAAAGAGACCCAGTACTTC. Its protein is CSVTPGQRWKETQYF.